Listed below are T cell receptor beta chains from one sample, sequenced in a study of response to subunit inactivated influenza vaccine. One entry per CDR3 protein, called by TCRdb with MiXCR from the RT-PCR reads. The sample records hundreds of thousands of distinct CDR3 sequences, over 9.5% being singletons. Material: PBMCs from blood, obtained on the day of vaccination. These receptors all come from a man aged 50 to 60 who received an inactivated influenza vaccine. CDR3s include the opening cysteine and the closing phenylalanine or tryptophan. The D gene is left open where the match is weak. Sizes are listed as how often the clone was seen (once, few, many) or a class if it is expanded.

few,TRBJ2-4,TRBV5-1,TRBD1,TGCGCCAGCAGCGTCCTACCTGGACAGGGTGCCAAAAACATTCAGTACTTC,CASSVLPGQGAKNIQYF
few,TRBJ2-4,TRBV6-5,TRBD1,TGTGCCAGCAGTTATCTTCCGGGACAGACAATACTAGCCAAAAACATTCAGTACTTC,CASSYLPGQTILAKNIQYF
few,TRBJ2-2,TRBV4-1,-,TGCGCCAGCAGGCTAACCAACAGGAACACCGGGGAGCTGTTTTTT,CASRLTNRNTGELFF
few,TRBJ2-7,TRBV3-1,-,TGTGCCAGCAGTGACCTTACGAGCAAGTACTTC,CASSDLTSKYF
few,TRBJ1-4,TRBV5-1,-,TGCGCCAGCAGCTTGGCCTGGGGAGGGAGTACGGAACTGTTTTTT,CASSLAWGGSTELFF
few,TRBJ2-1,TRBV29-1,TRBD1,TGCAGCGTTCTCCGGGACAGGGAATACAATGAGCAGTTCTTC,CSVLRDREYNEQFF
few,TRBJ2-7,TRBV7-9,-,TGTGCCAGCAGCTCTCCGACCACTCCTACGGAGCAGTACTTC,CASSSPTTPTEQYF
few,TRBJ1-2,TRBV6-1,TRBD1,TGTGCCAGCAGTGATTCCGGGACAGGGGGGAGTGGCTACACCTTC,CASSDSGTGGSGYTF
many,TRBJ1-1,TRBV10-3,TRBD1,TGTGCCATCAGTGAGGACAGGGCGTACACTGAAGCTTTCTTT,CAISEDRAYTEAFF
few,TRBJ2-5,TRBV5-1,TRBD2,TGCGCCAGCAGCGGGCTAGCGGTCCAAGAGACCCAGTACTTC,CASSGLAVQETQYF
few,TRBJ1-5,TRBV20-1,-,TGCAGTGCTAGAGATCGGACGCGTGCCAGAAATAGCAATCAGCCCCAGCATTTT,CSARDRTRARNSNQPQHF
few,TRBJ2-7,TRBV6-2/TRBV6-3,-,TGTGCCAGCAGTTACTCGACGTGGCGGTCCTACGAGCAGTACTTC,CASSYSTWRSYEQYF